These T cell receptor beta chains were read from a single sample in a study of shared clonotypes between healthy human individuals. Measured with immunoSEQ multiplex PCR; TCRdb has only the in-frame clones, and not every one. This table holds 2.3 million or so clones, approximately 93% found once. The specimen was naive CD4+ T cells from PBMCs. These receptors originate from a young man in good health. Some clones in this sample may be carry-over from other donors' samples. The CDR3 runs from the conserved cysteine through the conserved F or W. The order of the fields is J gene, V gene, CDR3 protein.

TRBJ1-1	TRBV6-1	CASSRQTGLNTEAFF
TRBJ1-3	TRBV9	CASSVEGLIGGGLGSGNTIYF
TRBJ1-4	TRBV19	CASSTTGDSEKLFF
TRBJ2-7	TRBV6-1	CASSESGLAGVYEQYF
TRBJ2-1	TRBV7-9	CASSKPGLADNEQFF
TRBJ2-7	TRBV2	CASRRQAPEQYF
TRBJ2-1	TRBV5-1	CASSLLTSSENNEQFF
TRBJ1-2	TRBV27	CASSLPGQGVHYGYTF
TRBJ2-2	TRBV11-3	CASSPTATGELFF
TRBJ1-1	TRBV5-5	CASSLAVATEAFF
TRBJ2-3	TRBV7-3	CASSLNGVTDTQYF
TRBJ2-7	TRBV4-2	CASSQVGGRSYEQYF
TRBJ2-2	TRBV7-2	CASSPRTSGRTGELFF
TRBJ2-2	TRBV4-3	CASSQDGGVTGELFF
TRBJ1-1	TRBV6-1	CASGPDGLVTEAFF
TRBJ1-5	TRBV7-6	CASSPGQAFNQPQHF
TRBJ2-4	TRBV9	CASSMGDPKNIQYF